A selection of T cell receptor beta chains follows, all from one sample in a study of tumor-infiltrating lymphocytes in primary liver carcinoma. One entry per CDR3 protein results from TCRdb running MiXCR on the multiplex PCR reads. The table has about 190,000 distinct CDR3 sequences, approximately 86% seen once; the top ten hold 18%. The sequenced sample consisted of tumor tissue from primary liver carcinoma. Receptors were obtained from a middle-aged man with primary liver carcinoma and hepatitis B virus infection. The CDR3 runs from the conserved cysteine through the conserved F or W. D genes are given only for firm matches. Not all rows give a size; the values are once, few, many and, for expanded clones, a class.

size,V,J,D,CDR3,DNA
-,TRBV29-1,TRBJ2-1,-,CSVELTGVLGEQFF,TGTAGCGTTGAATTAACGGGGGTGTTGGGTGAGCAGTTCTTC
-,TRBV29-1,TRBJ1-1,-,CSVGRGAEDIF,-
-,TRBV10-3,TRBJ2-1,TRBD2,CVNSVAGGSSYNEQFF,TGTGTCAACAGTGTAGCGGGGGGGAGCTCCTACAATGAGCAGTTCTTC
-,TRBV11-3,TRBJ2-1,-,CASSLDVSNNKQFF,TGTGCCAGCAGCTTAGACGTCTCAAACAATAAGCAGTTCTTC
large,TRBV29-1,TRBJ1-1,-,CSVRWGATEAFF,TGCAGCGTTCGATGGGGCGCGACTGAAGCTTTCTTT
-,TRBV6-4,TRBJ2-7,-,CASSERGDSSYEQCF,TGTGCCAGCAGTGAACGCGGGGATAGCTCCTACGAGCAGTGCTTC
-,TRBV10-3,TRBJ2-3,-,CATTWTDQTPQYF,TGTGCCACGACCTGGACAGACCAGACGCCCCAGTATTTT
-,TRBV29-1,TRBJ1-4,-,CSAGAWGATNEKLFF,TGCAGCGCTGGGGCATGGGGTGCAACTAATGAAAAACTGTTTTTT
few,TRBV29-1,TRBJ2-1,-,CSVALSETYNEQFF,TGCAGCGTTGCCCTCAGTGAAACCTATAATGAGCAGTTCTTC
-,TRBV29-1,TRBJ2-2,TRBD2,CSVGTSATNTGELLF,TGCAGCGTTGGGACTAGCGCGACGAACACCGGGGAGCTTTTATTT
once,TRBV5-4,TRBJ2-7,-,CASSLDEGLSEEYF,TGTGCCAGCAGCCTTGACGAGGGCCTTAGCGAGGAGTACTTC
few,TRBV29-1,TRBJ2-1,-,CSVVRALHFF,TGCAGCGTTGTAAGGGCGTTGCACTTTTTC
-,TRBV28,TRBJ2-7,-,CASSFTWASFEQYF,TGTGCCAGCAGTTTTACATGGGCCTCCTTCGAGCAGTACTTC
many,TRBV30,TRBJ1-4,-,CAWSTGANEKLFF,TGTGCCTGGAGTACGGGGGCTAATGAAAAACTGTTTTTT
-,TRBV12-3/TRBV12-4,TRBJ2-2,-,CASSLALAGTEELFF,TGTGCTAGCAGTTTAGCATTAGCCGGAACCGAGGAGCTGTTTTTT
-,TRBV12-3/TRBV12-4,TRBJ2-1,TRBD2,CASVGLAGPRRFF,TGTGCCAGCGTCGGACTAGCGGGCCCCAGAAGGTTCTTC
-,TRBV29-1,TRBJ1-2,TRBD1,CSLRPGGAYVYTF,TGCAGCCTCCGACCAGGGGGCGCCTATGTCTACACCTTC
-,TRBV4-1,TRBJ2-2,-,CASSGRGKGGELFF,TGCGCCAGCAGCGGGCGGGGAAAGGGCGGGGAGCTGTTTTTT
-,TRBV13,TRBJ2-1,TRBD2,CVSSSRTSGSYDEQFF,TGTGTCAGCAGCTCTCGGACTAGCGGATCCTACGATGAGCAGTTCTTC
-,TRBV6-5,TRBJ2-7,-,CASGLRAVGTYEQYF,TGTGCCAGCGGCCTGCGTGCGGTTGGGACCTACGAGCAATACTTC
-,TRBV28,TRBJ2-2,-,CATSRKLTTGELFF,TGTGCCACTTCGAGGAAGCTAACCACCGGGGAGCTGTTTTTT
-,TRBV5-4,TRBJ2-7,TRBD2,CASSPDLSSSGRYF,TGTGCCAGCAGTCCCGACCTCTCATCTAGCGGGCGGTACTTC
-,TRBV11-2,TRBJ2-7,-,CASNLRWAGENDQYF,TGTGCCAGCAACTTACGATGGGCAGGGGAAAACGACCAGTACTTC
-,TRBV6-2/TRBV6-3,TRBJ1-5,-,CASSYSPYRDSNQSQHF,TGTGCCAGTAGTTACTCCCCTTACAGGGATAGTAATCAGTCCCAGCATTTT
few,TRBV30,TRBJ2-1,-,CAWSRGSGRPYNVQFF,TGTGCCTGGAGTCGAGGGTCGGGTCGTCCCTACAATGTGCAGTTCTTC
-,TRBV6-5,TRBJ2-7,-,CTSRGTGEYEQYF,TGTACCAGCAGGGGAACAGGCGAGTACGAGCAGTACTTC
once,TRBV6-2/TRBV6-3,TRBJ2-2,TRBD1,CASSYPYPGTGSAGKLFF,TGTGCCAGCAGTTACCCCTACCCCGGGACAGGATCGGCCGGGAAGCTGTTTTTT
few,TRBV5-1,TRBJ2-1,-,CASSSTGLAKQFF,TGCGCCAGCAGCTCGACGGGATTAGCTAAGCAGTTCTTC
-,TRBV11-2,TRBJ2-6,-,CASRLDWAGANVLTF,TGTGCCAGCAGGTTGGACTGGGCTGGGGCCAACGTACTGACTTTC
-,TRBV29-1,TRBJ2-7,TRBD1,CSVHVTGGEGEQYF,TGCAGCGTACATGTTACAGGGGGCGAAGGCGAGCAGTACTTC
-,TRBV6-1,TRBJ2-1,-,CVSTLERHTYNEQLF,TGTGTCAGCACCCTGGAGCGGCACACCTACAATGAACAGCTCTTC
-,TRBV6-6,TRBJ2-1,-,CTSSSYVGASYNEQFF,TGTACCAGCAGTTCCTACGTGGGGGCGTCCTACAATGAACAGTTCTTC
once,TRBV4-1,TRBJ2-3,-,CASIQNGPPSTDTQYF,TGTGCCAGCATCCAAAATGGTCCACCTAGCACAGATACGCAATATTTT
-,TRBV5-6,TRBJ2-6,-,CAGSRFSSRANVLTF,TGTGCCGGCAGCAGATTTTCCTCTAGGGCCAACGTCCTGACTTTC
-,TRBV6-5,TRBJ2-5,-,CASCYPDYSRSQETQYF,TGTGCTAGCTGTTACCCCGACTATAGCCGCTCCCAAGAGACCCAGTACTTC
many,TRBV2,TRBJ1-4,TRBD1,CASRDRVGSEKLFF,TGTGCCAGCAGGGACAGGGTCGGAAGTGAAAAACTGTTTTTT
-,TRBV5-4,TRBJ2-7,-,CASSKDGGLYEQNF,TGTGCCAGCAGCAAAGACGGGGGGCTATACGAGCAGAACTTC
-,TRBV6-5,TRBJ2-7,TRBD1,CAGSRTGNYYQYF,TGTGCCGGCAGTCGGACAGGGAATTACTACCAGTACTTC
-,TRBV29-1,TRBJ1-4,TRBD1,CGAGQQNETLFF,TGCGGCGCGGGACAGCAAAATGAAACACTGTTTTTT
-,TRBV6-2/TRBV6-3,TRBJ2-2,-,CANTGGAATNTGELFF,TGCGCCAACACCGGCGGGGCGGCTACCAACACCGGGGAGCTGTTTTTT
-,TRBV6-6,TRBJ1-2,-,CASTLQSDSNSYTF,TGTGCCAGCACCTTACAGTCGGACAGCAATAGCTACACCTTC
many,TRBV6-4,TRBJ2-3,-,CASSDTGTDTQYF,TGTGCCAGCAGTGACACAGGGACAGATACGCAGTATTTT
once,TRBV5-4,TRBJ2-3,TRBD2,CASTLMTSGMITDTQYF,TGTGCCAGCACCTTAATGACCAGCGGGATGATCACAGATACGCAGTATTTT
few,TRBV12-3/TRBV12-4,TRBJ2-2,-,CASGPRRRTNTGELFF,TGTGCCAGCGGTCCCCGGCGGCGGACGAACACCGGCGAGCTGTTTTTT
-,TRBV5-1,TRBJ2-5,TRBD1,CAGRLQGAQETQYF,TGCGCCGGCAGACTACAGGGGGCGCAAGAGACCCAGTACTTC
-,TRBV4-3,TRBJ2-7,-,CASIQEQFSSYDQYF,TGCGCCAGCATCCAGGAACAGTTTTCTTCCTACGACCAGTACTTC
-,TRBV12-3/TRBV12-4,TRBJ1-5,-,CASRQTWLPDQPQHF,TGTGCCAGCAGGCAGACATGGCTACCAGATCAGCCTCAGCATTTT
-,TRBV5-1,TRBJ2-6,-,CASSPAGAMEANVLTF,TGTGCCAGCAGCCCGGCAGGGGCTATGGAGGCCAACGTCCTGACTTTC
-,TRBV28,TRBJ1-1,-,CASSLAISGNTEAFF,TGTGCCAGCAGTTTAGCAATATCAGGGAACACTGAAGCTTTCTTT
-,TRBV6-1,TRBJ2-6,-,CASSEQGMAGTNVLAF,TGTGCCAGCAGTGAACAGGGTATGGCTGGGACCAACGTCCTGGCTTTC
once,TRBV12-3/TRBV12-4,TRBJ1-1,-,CTSSLLVDTEAFF,TGTACCAGCAGTTTATTGGTAGACACTGAAGCTTTCTTT
-,TRBV16,TRBJ2-7,-,CASSQSGAYEQYF,TGTGCCAGCAGCCAATCAGGGGCCTACGAGCAGTACTTC
-,TRBV10-3,TRBJ2-1,-,CAITPWARGSYNEQSF,-
-,TRBV12-3/TRBV12-4,TRBJ2-3,TRBD2,CVSSLRGRVGETQYF,TGTGTCAGCAGTTTGAGAGGGAGGGTAGGAGAGACGCAGTATTTT
-,TRBV7-9,TRBJ2-1,TRBD2,CASSPPSGRKIDEQFF,TGTGCCAGCAGCCCCCCTAGCGGGAGAAAGATTGACGAGCAATTCTTC